This note documents a single T cell receptor beta chain sequence. Its specificity is not known. Deep was the level at which the assay was run. It was approximately 300 ng DNA, tens of thousands of T cell genomes, that went into each replicate PCR of unsorted PBMC. Here immunoSEQ multiplex PCR was the method, and the copy in TCRdb shows in-frame clones only, minus some. The sample includes some 500,000 clones, roughly 85% seen only once; the top ten take approximately 12%. Trimming cost V 4 bases and J 10 bases; bases outside gene matches: 11. The CDR3 has 14 residues. Germline values: CDR1 SQVTM, CDR2 ANQGSEA. This sample stems from a study of shared clonotypes between healthy human individuals. In the study overall: A couple of women and a few men aged 18 to 49 served as donors. General study points: Deeper or shallower sequencing was expected to change how clonotypes are shared among donors.

What was sequenced was PBMCs. This TCR derives from a woman in her thirties or forties in good health. Some clones in this sample may be carry-over from other donors' samples. V usage is TRBV29-1 and J usage is TRBJ2-4, with 9 bases that match TRBD1. The CDR3 reads CSVGVDQGQGIQYF. The CDR3 coding sequence is TGCAGCGTTGGGGTGGATCAGGGACAGGGTATTCAGTACTTC.